This TCR beta chain was sequenced in a study of blood T cell repertoires in COVID-19. Method: immunoSEQ multiplex PCR; TCRdb's copy keeps in-frame clones and lacks some. This table holds over 250,000 clones, roughly 87% found once. The length of the CDR3 is 15 residues. Germline-derived CDR1 and CDR2 are MNHEY and SVGAGI. V was pared by 4 bases and J by 9 bases, with 7 bases of the junction left unmatched. This sequence was found in a woman in her thirties with acute or convalescent COVID-19. Material: peripheral blood. This chain connects TRBV6-5 to TRBJ1-6; 9 nucleotides line up with TRBD1. DNA for the CDR3: TGTGCCAGCAGTTGGGGACAGGGAGTCTCTTCACCCCTCCACTTT. Translation: CASSWGQGVSSPLHF.